Listed below are T cell receptor beta chains from one sample, sequenced in a study of CD8+ T cells in alopecia areata. The protocol was immunoSEQ multiplex PCR, while the TCRdb copy is restricted to in-frame clones and leaves out a portion. This sample has some 190,000 clones, with approximately 50% found just once. This specimen was CD8+ T cells sorted from blood, taken around week 53, from a patient treated with tofacitinib. These receptors were obtained from a human donor with alopecia areata. CDR3s include the opening cysteine and the closing phenylalanine or tryptophan. A D gene is named only where the DNA matches it firmly. Not every row has a clone size; where given, it reads once, few, many or a size class.

TRBJ2-7,TRBV7-8,.,few,TGTGCCAGCAGCGAAGGGGGGGGCTACGAGCAGTACTTC,CASSEGGGYEQYF
TRBJ1-5,TRBV4-3,.,.,TGCGCCAGCAGCCAAGGGGTAGGGACGGGTCAGCCCCAGCATTTT,CASSQGVGTGQPQHF
TRBJ2-5,TRBV27,TRBD2,.,TGTGCCAGCAGCCCCTGGGAGGGGAGAGGGGAGACCCAGTACTTC,CASSPWEGRGETQYF
TRBJ2-3,TRBV25-1,TRBD2,few,TGTGCCAGCAGTGAATTGGATAGCGGGGGCTTCACGTATTTT,CASSELDSGGFTYF
TRBJ1-2,TRBV7-9,.,.,TGTGCCAGCAGCTTACAGGGAGTCGACTATGGCTACACCTTC,CASSLQGVDYGYTF
TRBJ2-3,TRBV27,.,few,TGTGCCAGCAGTTTATCCTGGGGATACACAGATACGCAGTATTTT,CASSLSWGYTDTQYF
TRBJ1-6,TRBV7-2,TRBD1,.,TGTGCCAGCAGCCCCCGGGGCAGGGGGACGTTCTCACCCCTCCACTTT,CASSPRGRGTFSPLHF
TRBJ2-3,TRBV9,.,.,TGTGCCAGCAGCGTCGACGAGACAGATACGCAGTATTTT,CASSVDETDTQYF
TRBJ1-2,TRBV30,.,.,TGTGCCTGGATTGTCCCGGAAAACTATGGCTACACCTTC,CAWIVPENYGYTF
TRBJ1-2,TRBV11-2,.,.,TGTGCCAGCAGCTTAATGTCGGCCGACTATGGCTACACCTTC,CASSLMSADYGYTF
TRBJ1-5,TRBV27,.,.,TGTGCCAGCAGCCTCGGATGGGGCAATCAGCCCCAGCATTTT,CASSLGWGNQPQHF
TRBJ2-7,TRBV29-1,.,.,TGCAGCGTTGAACTCGGGTTGGGCGGGGTTGCCTACGAGCAGTACTTC,CSVELGLGGVAYEQYF
TRBJ1-6,TRBV13,TRBD1,.,TGTGCCAGCAGCCCCCCAGGGGGTGGTAATTCACCCCTCCACTTT,CASSPPGGGNSPLHF
TRBJ1-1,TRBV7-3,.,.,TGTGCCAGCAGCTTAAAGGGGATGAACACTGAAGCTTTCTTT,CASSLKGMNTEAFF
TRBJ1-2,TRBV10-3,TRBD1,.,TGTGCCATCAGTGACCCGGGACAGGGGCTCGGCTACACCTTC,CAISDPGQGLGYTF
TRBJ2-5,TRBV13,.,.,TGTGCCAGCAGCTTAGAAGGGATGGAGACCCAGTACTTC,CASSLEGMETQYF
TRBJ1-1,TRBV9,TRBD1,.,TGTGCCAGCAGCGACAGGGGGAATAGCGCTGAAGCTTTCTTT,CASSDRGNSAEAFF
TRBJ2-1,TRBV5-5,.,few,TGTGCCAGCAGCTTGCGGGGGCGACCCAATGAGCAGTTCTTC,CASSLRGRPNEQFF
TRBJ2-5,TRBV4-1,.,.,TGCGCCAGCAGCCAAGTCCAGGAGCAAGAGACCCAGTACTTC,CASSQVQEQETQYF
TRBJ2-5,TRBV14,.,.,TGTGCCAGCAGCCAAGTTTTTGAGACCCAGTACTTC,CASSQVFETQYF
TRBJ1-5,TRBV4-1,TRBD1,.,TGCGCCAGCAGTCATAGACAGGGTAGCAATCAGCCCCAGCATTTT,CASSHRQGSNQPQHF
TRBJ2-3,TRBV19,TRBD2,.,TGTGCCAGTAACGTGAGGGGACTAGCGTCGACAGATACGCAGTATTTT,CASNVRGLASTDTQYF
TRBJ1-2,TRBV6-5,.,.,TGTGCCAGCACACCCGGCGGGGAGGACTATGGCTACACCTTC,CASTPGGEDYGYTF
TRBJ1-2,TRBV10-3,TRBD1,.,TGTGCCTCGACCACTGGGACAGGGATGACCTATGGCTACACCTTC,CASTTGTGMTYGYTF
TRBJ1-5,TRBV11-2,TRBD1,.,TGTGCCAGCTCGAGGGGGCCAAATCAGCCCCAGCATTTT,CASSRGPNQPQHF
TRBJ2-2,TRBV30,.,.,TGTGCCTGGACCCTCGGAGGGGAGCTGTTTTTT,CAWTLGGELFF
TRBJ1-1,TRBV6-6,.,.,TGTGCCAGCAGTTACTTGACAGCCTCCACTGAAGCTTTCTTT,CASSYLTASTEAFF
TRBJ2-5,TRBV14,TRBD2,.,TGTGCCAGCAGCCTACCTGCCCAGGGACTAGCGGGGGTGGACCAGTACTTC,CASSLPAQGLAGVDQYF
TRBJ1-5,TRBV6-4,TRBD1,.,TGTGCCAGCACCCTGACAGGGCGGCCGTATAGCAATCAGCCCCAGCATTTT,CASTLTGRPYSNQPQHF
TRBJ1-5,TRBV29-1,TRBD1,few,TGCAGCGTTGCAGGGGGCGAGGACAATCAGCCCCAGCATTTT,CSVAGGEDNQPQHF
TRBJ2-7,TRBV19,.,.,TGTGCCAGTAGTATGCCGGACAACTCCTACGAGCAGTACTTC,CASSMPDNSYEQYF
TRBJ1-2,TRBV29-1,.,.,TGCAGCGTTGAAGACGGGGGTCGCTATGGCTATGGCTACACCTTC,CSVEDGGRYGYGYTF
TRBJ2-7,TRBV9,.,.,TGTGCCAGCAGCTCAGATAGACAGACCTACGAGCAGTACTTC,CASSSDRQTYEQYF
TRBJ2-1,TRBV5-1,TRBD1,.,TGCGCCAGCAGCTTTGCCGGGACAGGGGGCTACAATGAGCAGTTCTTC,CASSFAGTGGYNEQFF
TRBJ2-1,TRBV27,.,.,TGTGCCAGCAGCCAGGGGAATGAGCAGTTCTTC,CASSQGNEQFF
TRBJ2-3,TRBV7-9,TRBD2,few,TGTGCTAGCAAGATAGCGGGGGCCGAGACAGATACGCAGTATTTT,CASKIAGAETDTQYF
TRBJ1-5,TRBV13,TRBD1,few,TGTGCCAGCAGCTTCGGACAGGGCGGAAATCAGCCCCAGCATTTT,CASSFGQGGNQPQHF
TRBJ2-1,TRBV10-3,.,few,TGTGCCATCACCGGGGACCTGTACAATGAGCAGTTCTTC,CAITGDLYNEQFF
TRBJ2-2,TRBV5-1,.,once,TGCGCCAGCAGCAATGGACAGAGCTGGTCCGCCGGGGAGCTGTTTTTT,CASSNGQSWSAGELFF
TRBJ1-1,TRBV29-1,.,.,TGCAGCGTTGCTCGGGACACTGAAGCTTTCTTT,CSVARDTEAFF
TRBJ2-5,TRBV7-8,.,.,TGTGCCAGCAGCTCCGGACATGCCCAAGAGACCCAGTACTTC,CASSSGHAQETQYF
TRBJ1-5,TRBV6-6,TRBD1,.,TGTGCCAGCAGCCCTGGGACAGGGGGCAATCAGCCCCAGCATTTT,CASSPGTGGNQPQHF
TRBJ2-5,TRBV7-6,TRBD2,.,TGTGCCAGCAGCTTGGGACTAGCGGGGGTCGCGGAGACCCAGTACTTC,CASSLGLAGVAETQYF
TRBJ2-1,TRBV11-2,.,.,TGTGCCAGCAGCCCCACTAGGGGTGAGGACAATGAGCAGTTCTTC,CASSPTRGEDNEQFF
TRBJ2-7,TRBV30,TRBD1,.,TGTGCCTGGAGGGGGGCCTCGACAGGGAATCGAAAAGAGCAGTACTTC,CAWRGASTGNRKEQYF
TRBJ2-3,TRBV6-5,.,.,TGTGCCAGCAGTGCAGGGGCGGTCTACACAGATACGCAGTATTTT,CASSAGAVYTDTQYF
TRBJ2-4,TRBV27,TRBD1,once,TGTGCCAGCAGGTCCAGGGGGTTGGCCATTCAGTACTTC,CASRSRGLAIQYF
TRBJ2-5,TRBV5-6,.,.,TGTGCCAGCAGCTTTTTAGCAGAGGAGACCCAGTACTTC,CASSFLAEETQYF
TRBJ2-7,TRBV7-9,.,.,TGTGCCAGCAGCTTAGGGCGGGGGGACAGCTACGAGCAGTACTTC,CASSLGRGDSYEQYF
TRBJ1-1,TRBV27,.,.,TGTGCCAGCAGTCCAGGGCCCTCACAAGGAGCTTTCTTT,CASSPGPSQGAFF
TRBJ2-6,TRBV10-3,TRBD2,.,TGTGCCATCAGTGAGTCGGGCGGGGGGCGACAGAACGTCCTGACTTTC,CAISESGGGRQNVLTF
TRBJ1-1,TRBV7-2,.,.,TGTGCCAGCAGCTTAGACAGGGCGAAGAACACTGAAGCTTTCTTT,CASSLDRAKNTEAFF
TRBJ1-5,TRBV6-6,TRBD1,.,TGTGCCAGCAGCCGGACGACAGGGGATCAGCCCCAGCATTTT,CASSRTTGDQPQHF
TRBJ1-1,TRBV7-9,.,.,TGTGCCAGCAGCTTAATTGGGACAAGGGGCAATGAAGCTTTCTTT,CASSLIGTRGNEAFF
TRBJ2-1,TRBV2,.,few,TGTGCCCTGAGAGAGGGAAGCCTTAATGAGCAGTTCTTC,CALREGSLNEQFF
TRBJ2-7,TRBV14,.,.,TGTGCCAGCAGCCCTACACTGGGCCACTACGAGCAGTACTTC,CASSPTLGHYEQYF
TRBJ2-7,TRBV30,TRBD1,few,TGTGCCTGGAGTGGTGGGACAGCATCCTACGAGCAGTACTTC,CAWSGGTASYEQYF
TRBJ2-7,TRBV13,.,few,TGTGCCAGCAGCTTCTTTGGGGCCGGCGCCTACGAGCAGTACTTC,CASSFFGAGAYEQYF
TRBJ2-7,TRBV5-1,.,.,TGCGCCAGCAGCCCGCTGGTCGGCCGAGGTGGCGACGAGCAGTACTTC,CASSPLVGRGGDEQYF